A selection of T cell receptor beta chains follows, all from one sample in a study of blood T cells in healthy people across ages. TCRdb reanalysed the 5' RACE reads using MiXCR and keeps one entry per CDR3 protein. The table records 910,000 or so distinct CDR3 sequences, 51% of them present only once. The sequencing input was blood. These receptors were obtained from a woman aged 55-69 years in good health. Each CDR3 is given with its conserved first and last residue. Each record gives: clone size, D gene, V gene, J gene, CDR3 protein, CDR3 DNA. The D gene is left open where the match is weak. The listing skips clone size in some rows; elsewhere it reads once, few, many or a size class.

clone size: few
D gene: -
V gene: TRBV27
J gene: TRBJ2-7
CDR3 protein: CASTSRERYEQYF
CDR3 DNA: TGTGCCAGCACGTCGAGGGAACGCTACGAGCAGTACTTC

clone size: -
D gene: TRBD1
V gene: TRBV7-2
J gene: TRBJ2-3
CDR3 protein: CASSLTGQDTDTQYF
CDR3 DNA: TGTGCCAGCAGCTTGACCGGACAGGACACAGATACGCAGTATTTT

clone size: few
D gene: -
V gene: TRBV18
J gene: TRBJ2-1
CDR3 protein: CASSPPGVALNEQFF
CDR3 DNA: TGTGCCAGCTCACCCCCGGGAGTGGCCCTCAATGAGCAGTTCTTC

clone size: -
D gene: TRBD2
V gene: TRBV20-1
J gene: TRBJ2-1
CDR3 protein: CSAPTSGVSNEQFF
CDR3 DNA: TGCAGTGCTCCCACTAGCGGGGTTTCAAATGAGCAGTTCTTC

clone size: -
D gene: TRBD2
V gene: TRBV6-6
J gene: TRBJ2-7
CDR3 protein: CASTRTSSYEQYF
CDR3 DNA: TGTGCCAGCACCCGGACTAGCTCGTACGAGCAGTACTTC

clone size: -
D gene: TRBD1
V gene: TRBV12-3/TRBV12-4
J gene: TRBJ2-7
CDR3 protein: CANADRGASSYEQYF
CDR3 DNA: TGTGCCAACGCGGACAGGGGGGCGAGCTCCTACGAGCAGTACTTC

clone size: few
D gene: -
V gene: TRBV7-9
J gene: TRBJ2-6
CDR3 protein: CASSSRETGANVLTF
CDR3 DNA: TGTGCCAGCAGCTCTAGGGAGACTGGGGCCAACGTCCTGACTTTC

clone size: few
D gene: -
V gene: TRBV4-1
J gene: TRBJ2-7
CDR3 protein: CASSHDPLGYEQYF
CDR3 DNA: TGCGCCAGCAGCCATGACCCCTTAGGATACGAGCAGTACTTC

clone size: -
D gene: TRBD2
V gene: TRBV7-2
J gene: TRBJ2-1
CDR3 protein: CASSLRVLAGSPINEQFF
CDR3 DNA: TGTGCCAGCAGCTTGAGGGTTCTAGCGGGGTCCCCAATCAATGAGCAGTTCTTC

clone size: -
D gene: TRBD1
V gene: TRBV15
J gene: TRBJ2-2
CDR3 protein: CATKLAQGDGELFF
CDR3 DNA: TGTGCCACCAAACTGGCACAGGGGGACGGGGAGCTGTTTTTT

clone size: -
D gene: -
V gene: TRBV29-1
J gene: TRBJ1-6
CDR3 protein: CSSGPSGDSPLHF
CDR3 DNA: TGCAGCTCGGGACCGTCAGGGGATTCACCCCTCCACTTT

clone size: -
D gene: -
V gene: TRBV18
J gene: TRBJ2-5
CDR3 protein: CTSSPQGVRETQYF
CDR3 DNA: TGTACCAGCTCACCACAGGGAGTTCGGGAGACCCAGTACTTC

clone size: few
D gene: -
V gene: TRBV6-4
J gene: TRBJ2-7
CDR3 protein: CASSESAGSSYEQYF
CDR3 DNA: TGTGCCAGCAGTGAGTCGGCAGGCAGCTCCTACGAGCAGTACTTC

clone size: few
D gene: TRBD1
V gene: TRBV4-2
J gene: TRBJ2-7
CDR3 protein: CASSPDRDGEQYF
CDR3 DNA: TGTGCCAGCAGCCCGGACAGGGATGGCGAGCAGTACTTC

clone size: few
D gene: TRBD2
V gene: TRBV4-1
J gene: TRBJ2-1
CDR3 protein: CASSLAVAGAREQFF
CDR3 DNA: TGCGCCAGCAGCCTAGCTGTAGCGGGAGCGAGGGAGCAGTTCTTC

clone size: -
D gene: TRBD1
V gene: TRBV5-1
J gene: TRBJ2-7
CDR3 protein: CASSDDPGQHYEQYF
CDR3 DNA: TGCGCCAGCAGCGACGATCCGGGACAGCATTACGAGCAGTACTTC

clone size: many
D gene: -
V gene: TRBV7-2
J gene: TRBJ1-6
CDR3 protein: CASSLSSYNSPLHF
CDR3 DNA: TGTGCCAGCAGCTTATCCTCCTATAATTCACCCCTCCACTTT

clone size: -
D gene: TRBD2
V gene: TRBV9
J gene: TRBJ2-2
CDR3 protein: CASSPRLAGGSNTGELFF
CDR3 DNA: TGTGCCAGCAGCCCCCGTCTAGCGGGAGGATCGAACACCGGGGAGCTGTTTTTT

clone size: -
D gene: TRBD1
V gene: TRBV4-2
J gene: TRBJ2-7
CDR3 protein: CASSQGTGDSHEQYF
CDR3 DNA: TGTGCCAGCAGCCAAGGGACAGGGGACTCCCACGAGCAGTACTTC

clone size: -
D gene: -
V gene: TRBV27
J gene: TRBJ2-3
CDR3 protein: CASSSADRGHADTQYF
CDR3 DNA: TGTGCCAGCAGTTCCGCGGACAGAGGACACGCAGATACGCAGTATTTT

clone size: few
D gene: -
V gene: TRBV7-2
J gene: TRBJ2-6
CDR3 protein: CASSSRLNRGPGANVLTF
CDR3 DNA: TGTGCCAGCAGCTCCAGACTTAACCGGGGCCCTGGGGCCAACGTCCTGACTTTC

clone size: many
D gene: -
V gene: TRBV7-3
J gene: TRBJ2-3
CDR3 protein: CASSLGGATDTQYF
CDR3 DNA: TGTGCCAGCAGCTTGGGGGGGGCCACAGATACGCAGTATTTT

clone size: -
D gene: TRBD2
V gene: TRBV5-1
J gene: TRBJ2-3
CDR3 protein: CASSVGLNTDTQYF
CDR3 DNA: TGCGCCAGCAGCGTGGGACTAAACACAGATACGCAGTATTTT

clone size: -
D gene: -
V gene: TRBV5-1
J gene: TRBJ2-7
CDR3 protein: CASSLGEQAYEQYF
CDR3 DNA: TGCGCCAGCAGCTTGGGTGAACAGGCCTACGAGCAGTACTTC

clone size: -
D gene: -
V gene: TRBV5-1
J gene: TRBJ2-1
CDR3 protein: CASSFDLARSYNEQFF
CDR3 DNA: TGCGCCAGCAGCTTCGATCTAGCGCGTTCCTACAATGAGCAGTTCTTC

clone size: -
D gene: -
V gene: TRBV5-8
J gene: TRBJ2-3
CDR3 protein: CASSLEPKTDTQYF
CDR3 DNA: TGTGCCAGCAGCTTGGAGCCGAAAACAGATACGCAGTATTTT

clone size: -
D gene: TRBD2
V gene: TRBV7-9
J gene: TRBJ2-7
CDR3 protein: CASSPTSGSISEQYF
CDR3 DNA: TGTGCCAGCAGCCCGACTAGCGGGAGTATTAGCGAGCAGTACTTC

clone size: few
D gene: -
V gene: TRBV20-1
J gene: TRBJ2-3
CDR3 protein: CSAISKTISTDTQYF
CDR3 DNA: TGCAGTGCTATTTCCAAGACAATTAGCACAGATACGCAGTATTTT